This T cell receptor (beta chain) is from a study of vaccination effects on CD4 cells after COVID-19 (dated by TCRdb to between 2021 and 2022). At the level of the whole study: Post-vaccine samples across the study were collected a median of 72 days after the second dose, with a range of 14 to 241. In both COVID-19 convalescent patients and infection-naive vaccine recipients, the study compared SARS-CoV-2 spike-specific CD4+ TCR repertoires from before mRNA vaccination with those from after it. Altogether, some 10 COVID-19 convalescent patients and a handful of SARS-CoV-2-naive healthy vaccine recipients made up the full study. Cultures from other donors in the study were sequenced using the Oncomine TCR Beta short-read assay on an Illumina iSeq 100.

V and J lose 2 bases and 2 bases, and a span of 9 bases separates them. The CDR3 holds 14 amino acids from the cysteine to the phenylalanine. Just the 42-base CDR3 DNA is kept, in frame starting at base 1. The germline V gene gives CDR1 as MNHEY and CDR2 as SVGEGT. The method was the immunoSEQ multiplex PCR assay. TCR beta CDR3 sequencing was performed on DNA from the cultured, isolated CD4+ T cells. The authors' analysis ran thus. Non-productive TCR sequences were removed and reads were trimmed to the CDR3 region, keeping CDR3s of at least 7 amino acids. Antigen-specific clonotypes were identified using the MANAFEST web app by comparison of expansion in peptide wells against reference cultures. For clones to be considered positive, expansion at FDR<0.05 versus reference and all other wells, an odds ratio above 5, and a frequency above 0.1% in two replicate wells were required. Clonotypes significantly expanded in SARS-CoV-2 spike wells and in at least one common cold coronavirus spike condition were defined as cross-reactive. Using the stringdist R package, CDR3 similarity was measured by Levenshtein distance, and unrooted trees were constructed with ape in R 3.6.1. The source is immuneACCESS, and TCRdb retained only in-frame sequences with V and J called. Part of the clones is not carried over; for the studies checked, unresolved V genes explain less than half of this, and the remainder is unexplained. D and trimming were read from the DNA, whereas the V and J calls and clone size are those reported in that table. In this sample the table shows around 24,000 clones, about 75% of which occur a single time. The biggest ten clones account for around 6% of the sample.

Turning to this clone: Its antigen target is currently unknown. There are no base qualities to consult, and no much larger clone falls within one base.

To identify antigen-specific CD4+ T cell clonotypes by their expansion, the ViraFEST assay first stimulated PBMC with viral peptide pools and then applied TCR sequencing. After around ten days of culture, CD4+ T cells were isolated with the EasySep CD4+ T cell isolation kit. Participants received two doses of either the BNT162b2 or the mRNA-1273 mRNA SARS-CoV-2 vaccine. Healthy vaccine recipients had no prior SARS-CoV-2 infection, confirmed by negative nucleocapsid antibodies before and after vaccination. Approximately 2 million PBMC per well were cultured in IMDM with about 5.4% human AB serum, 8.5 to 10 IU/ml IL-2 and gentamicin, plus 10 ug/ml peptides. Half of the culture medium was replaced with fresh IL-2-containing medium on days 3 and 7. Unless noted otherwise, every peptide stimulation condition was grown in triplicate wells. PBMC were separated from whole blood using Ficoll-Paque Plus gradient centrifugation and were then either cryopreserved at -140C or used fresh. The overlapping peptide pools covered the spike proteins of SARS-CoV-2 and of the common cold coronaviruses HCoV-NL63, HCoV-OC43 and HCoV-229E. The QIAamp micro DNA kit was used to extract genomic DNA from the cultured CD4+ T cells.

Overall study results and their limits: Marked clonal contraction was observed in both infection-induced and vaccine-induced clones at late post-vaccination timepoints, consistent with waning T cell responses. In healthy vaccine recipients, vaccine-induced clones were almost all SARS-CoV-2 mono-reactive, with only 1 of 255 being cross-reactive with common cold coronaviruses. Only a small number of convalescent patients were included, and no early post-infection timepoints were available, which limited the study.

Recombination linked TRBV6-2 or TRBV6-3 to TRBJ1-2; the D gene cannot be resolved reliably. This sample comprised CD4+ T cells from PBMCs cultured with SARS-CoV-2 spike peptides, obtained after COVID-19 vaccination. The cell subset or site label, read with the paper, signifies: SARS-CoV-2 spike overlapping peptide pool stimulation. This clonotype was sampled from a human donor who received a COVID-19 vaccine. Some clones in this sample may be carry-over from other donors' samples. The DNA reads TGTGCCAGCAGTTACGTCAACAGCAACTATGGCTACACCTTC. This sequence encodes CASSYVNSNYGYTF.